Following are 3 T cell receptor beta chains from one sample sequenced in a study of early T cells in non-severe SARS-CoV-2 infection. TCRdb called the 5' RACE reads again in MiXCR, with one record for every CDR3 protein. The top ten hold approximately 1.2% of the sample, which has about 58,000 distinct CDR3 sequences, around 11% seen once. The input for sequencing was whole blood, taken at baseline. The source is an adult who was a healthcare worker with PCR-confirmed SARS-CoV-2 infection or an uninfected control (not recorded which). The donor label of this sample is uncertain.

This clonotype turned up a few times. The genes are TRBV7-9 and TRBJ2-7; D possibly matches TRBD1 or TRBD2 (5 bases each). The CDR3 covers 13 residues. Trimming removed 5 bases from V and 6 bases from J, with 14 bases in between. CDR1 and CDR2 from the germline V gene are SEHNR and FQNEAQ (reference sequence). In DNA form, the CDR3 reads TGTGCCAGCAGCCTACCCCGAGGGGTCGAGCAGTACGTC. Translated: CASSLPRGVEQYV.

This clonotype has a handful of counts. V and J are TRBV6-6 and TRBJ2-3; maybe TRBD1 (6 bases). The V end lost 6 bases, the J end lost 2 bases, and 9 bases lay between the germline ends. Germline V CDR1 and CDR2: MNHNY, SVGAGI (reference sequence). CDR3 size: 13 residues. The DNA for the CDR3 is TGTGCCAGCAGGTGGGACACCACAGATACGCAGTATTTT. Its translation: CASRWDTTDTQYF.

The rearrangement joins TRBV7-8 to TRBJ1-1, with 7 bases identical to TRBD1. The CDR3 covers 13 residues. The J segment lost 4 bases and the V segment lost 5 bases, leaving 4 bases of the junction unmatched. Germline lookup yields CDR1 SGHVS and CDR2 FQNEAQ. This CDR3 is CASSPTGTTEAFF. CDR3 nucleotides: TGTGCCAGCAGCCCGACAGGGACCACTGAAGCTTTCTTT.